This T cell receptor beta chain was documented in a study of cytomegalovirus exposure and HLA in healthy donors. All the people who gave samples were healthy bone marrow donors. A remark on this clone: Its antigen remains unknown.

Study-wide findings and caveats: The study assumed roughly uniform donor sequencing depth for presence/absence analyses. A later analysis reportedly found that, within productive TCRs, an Asian-associated ancestry cluster had fewer N-insertions than the mean observed across the roughly 700 donors.

This PCR relied on a set of 60 Vbeta primers and 13 Jbeta primers. Here immunoSEQ multiplex PCR was the method, and the copy in TCRdb shows in-frame clones only, minus some. The table includes some 91,000 clones, roughly 75% detected once. This sequence originates from an older woman in good health and CMV-seronegative. Sequencing used PBMCs.

CDR3 sequence (DNA): TGTGCCAGCTCACCGCCCTCCCAGGGATACGAGCAGTACTTC. Translated: CASSPPSQGYEQYF. The chain has TRBV18 and TRBJ2-7; D might be TRBD1 (5 bases). The germline CDR1 and CDR2 sequences are KGHSH and LQKENI. The V end was cut by 3 bases, the J end by 4 bases, with 13 bases between. The CDR3 is 14 amino acids.